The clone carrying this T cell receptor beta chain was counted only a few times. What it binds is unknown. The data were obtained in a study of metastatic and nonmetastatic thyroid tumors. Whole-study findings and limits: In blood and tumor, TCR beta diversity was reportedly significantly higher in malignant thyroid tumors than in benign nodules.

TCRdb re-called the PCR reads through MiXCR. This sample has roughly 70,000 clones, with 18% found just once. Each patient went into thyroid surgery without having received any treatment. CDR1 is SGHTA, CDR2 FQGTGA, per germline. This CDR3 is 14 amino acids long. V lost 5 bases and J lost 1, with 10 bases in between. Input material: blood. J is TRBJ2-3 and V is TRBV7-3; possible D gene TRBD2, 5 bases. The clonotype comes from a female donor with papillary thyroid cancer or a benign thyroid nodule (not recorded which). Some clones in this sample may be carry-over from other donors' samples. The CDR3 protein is CASSPGSGTDTQYF. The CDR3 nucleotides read TGTGCCAGCAGCCCAGGTAGCGGCACAGATACGCAGTATTTT. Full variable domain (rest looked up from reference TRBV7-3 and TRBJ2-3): GAGVSQTPSNKVTEKGKYVELRCDPISGHTALYWYRQSLGQGPEFLIYFQGTGAADDSGLPNDRFFAVRPEGSVSTLKIQRTERGDSAVYLCASSPGSGTDTQYFGPGTRLTVL.